This passage covers 22 T cell receptor beta chains from one sample sequenced in a study of blood T cell repertoires in COVID-19. Here immunoSEQ multiplex PCR was the method, and the copy in TCRdb shows in-frame clones only, minus some. The profile shows tens of thousands of clones, around 80% of them singletons. Sequenced: peripheral blood. Receptor source: a man in his 70s with acute or convalescent COVID-19.

This rearrangement joins TRBV3-1 (or the pseudogene TRBV3-2) to TRBJ1-3; the D is unclear. The germline V gene has CDR1 LGHDT and CDR2 YNNKEL (reference sequence). The CDR3 runs 15 residues. V was cut by 5 bases and J by 0 bases, with 11 bases left in between. CDR3 coding DNA: TGTGCCAGCAGCTTGAAACAGCTCTCTGGAAACACCATATATTTT. Residues: CASSLKQLSGNTIYF.

J is TRBJ2-3 and V is TRBV4-1, with TRBD2 identical over 11 bases. The CDR3 contains 15 residues. V trimming: 2 bases; J trimming: 5 bases; junction bases outside the gene matches: 3. The germline V gene encodes CDR1 MGHRA and CDR2 YSYEKL. The CDR3 DNA is TGCGCCAGCAGCCAAACCCTAGCGGGGGGAGATACGCAGTATTTT. Protein sequence: CASSQTLAGGDTQYF.

V gene TRBV24-1 combines with J gene TRBJ1-2; TRBD1 aligns across 7 bases. The germline gives CDR1 KGHDR, CDR2 SFDVKD. Trimming cost V 9 bases and J 7 bases; bases outside gene matches: 22. This CDR3 comprises 17 residues. CDR3 sequence reads: CATQMTGLGGTGGGYTF. DNA of the CDR3: TGTGCCACCCAGATGACAGGGCTCGGAGGGACCGGGGGTGGCTACACCTTC.

This rearrangement joins TRBV12-3 or TRBV12-4 to TRBJ1-1; no firm D call. V gave up 6 bases and J gave up 4 bases, with 9 bases separating them. This CDR3 has 12 residues. The CDR3 region has the DNA TGTGCCAGCAGCTCGGGTCGCACTGAAGCTTTCTTT. Its translation is CASSSGRTEAFF.

The gene calls are TRBV28 and TRBJ2-1; D is undetermined. The CDR3 spans 15 residues. V was trimmed by 4 bases and J by 2 bases, leaving 12 bases between them. CDR1 and CDR2 (germline): MDHEN, SYDVKM. This CDR3 is CASSSDQRTYNEQFF. CDR3 nucleotides: TGTGCCAGCAGTTCAGATCAGAGGACCTACAATGAGCAGTTCTTC.

V is TRBV2 and J is TRBJ1-2; 7 bases fit TRBD1. This CDR3 comprises 12 residues. Trimming at V came to 6 bases and at J to 14 bases, leaving 12 bases not matched to a gene. Germline CDR1 reads SNHLY; CDR2 reads FYNNEI. CDR3 residues: CASRDRPDLGTF. DNA of the CDR3: TGTGCCAGCAGGGACAGGCCTGATTTGGGGACCTTC.

CDR3 loop: CASSYTGDNEQFF. The CDR3 bases are TGTGCCAGCAGTTACACGGGGGACAATGAGCAGTTCTTC. This rearrangement joins TRBV6-5 to TRBJ2-1; TRBD2 might be the D (6 bases). Trimming took off 2 bases at V and 5 bases at J, with 7 bases between the two ends. The CDR3 length is 13 residues. Germline CDR1 reads MNHEY; CDR2 reads SVGAGI.

V is TRBV2 and J is TRBJ2-7; 7 positions match TRBD1. CDR1 SNHLY and CDR2 FYNNEI come from the germline V gene. CDR3 size: 14 residues. The V and J ends lost 9 bases and 0 bases, in that order; junction bases with no gene match: 8. The CDR3 nucleotides read TGTGCCAGAGACAGGGACCGAACCTCCTACGAGCAGTACTTC. Translating it yields CARDRDRTSYEQYF.

The rearrangement joins TRBV7-2 to TRBJ2-5; 7 bases agree with TRBD2. The ends lost 0 bases at V and 5 bases at J; junction bases unmatched: 9. Germline CDR1 SGHTA, CDR2 FQGNSA. CDR3 length: 16 amino acids. CDR3 sequence (DNA): TGTGCCAGCAGCTTAGCAGCGGTCAGGGAGGGCGAGACCCAGTACTTC. It is translated as CASSLAAVREGETQYF.

The rearrangement uses TRBV5-6 and TRBJ1-5, with 9 positions matching TRBD1. The trim removed 1 base at V and 7 bases at J, leaving 9 bases unmatched. The CDR3 extends over 16 amino acids. Germline V gene data show CDR1 as SGHDT and CDR2 as YYEEEE. This CDR3 is CASSLFDRGKVQPQHF. Written as DNA, the CDR3 is TGTGCCAGCAGCTTGTTTGACAGGGGGAAAGTACAGCCCCAGCATTTT.

This sequence joins TRBV2 and TRBJ2-5, with D perhaps matching TRBD2 (6 bases). Deletions cut 8 bases from V and 1 base from J, with 17 bases between. The CDR3 extends over 15 amino acids. The germline CDR1 and CDR2 sequences are SNHLY and FYNNEI. The CDR3: CASGGQPGPQETQYF. In nucleotides, the CDR3 is TGTGCCAGCGGAGGGCAGCCGGGTCCCCAAGAGACCCAGTACTTC.

This rearrangement joins TRBV5-1 to TRBJ1-2, with 9 nucleotides matching TRBD1. V shed 4 bases, J shed 6 bases, and the junction held 16 bases outside the gene matches. Germline V gives CDR1 SGHRS, CDR2 YFSETQ. The CDR3 is 17 residues long. The CDR3 is CASSPELRDRVVNGYTF. CDR3 nucleotides: TGCGCCAGCAGCCCAGAACTCCGGGACAGGGTGGTAAATGGCTACACCTTC.

The V and J genes are TRBV7-2 and TRBJ2-1; TRBD2 aligns across 14 bases. Germline V lookup: CDR1 SGHTA, CDR2 FQGNSA. V was clipped by 5 bases and J by 4 bases; unmatched bases: 1. The CDR3 sequence is 15 residues long. The CDR3 DNA reads as TGTGCCAGCAGCGGGACTAGCGGGAGTTACAATGAGCAGTTCTTC. Its translation: CASSGTSGSYNEQFF.

The genes are TRBV15 and TRBJ2-5; D perhaps matches TRBD2 (5 bases). From germline, CDR1 is LNHNV and CDR2 YYDKDF (reference sequence). V lost 5 bases and J lost 4, with 17 bases in between. This CDR3 contains 15 residues. The CDR3, as DNA: TGTGCCACCAGCGGACCTATATGGGGAGTAGAGACCCAGTACTTC. Its translation: CATSGPIWGVETQYF. The variable domain in full, completed from reference TRBV15 and TRBJ2-5, reads DAMVIQNPRYQVTQFGKPVTLSCSQTLNHNVMYWYQQKSSQAPKLLFHYYDKDFNNEADTPDNFQSRRPNTSFCFLDIRSPGLGDTAMYLCATSGPIWGVETQYFGPGTRLLVL.

This chain uses TRBV6-5 with TRBJ1-1, with 7 bases lining up with TRBD1. The CDR3 is 13 residues long. CDR1 and CDR2 from the germline V gene are MNHEY and SVGAGI. V trimming: 10 bases; J trimming: 0 bases; junction bases outside the gene matches: 5. CDR3 in amino acids: CANQGQLNTEAFF. CDR3 sequence (DNA): TGTGCCAACCAGGGACAGCTGAACACTGAAGCTTTCTTT.

This clone was seen a handful of times. The chain uses TRBV21-1 and TRBJ1-2; TRBD1 was called by the table and not checked on the DNA. TRBV21-1 is listed as a pseudogene. The CDR3 extends over 14 amino acids. In nucleotides, the CDR3 is TGTGCCAGCAGCAAGACAGGGCCGCGAGATGGCTACACCTTC. Translation gives CASSKTGPRDGYTF.

This chain joins TRBV15 and TRBJ2-6; 7 bases align to TRBD2. V shed 2 bases, J shed 0 bases, and the junction held 4 bases outside the gene matches. In germline, CDR1 is LNHNV, CDR2 YYDKDF (reference sequence). There are 17 residues in the CDR3. The CDR3: CATSRQGLLSGANVLTF. DNA of the CDR3: TGTGCCACCAGCAGACAGGGACTACTCTCTGGGGCCAACGTCCTGACTTTC. Based on the CDR3 plus reference TRBV15 and TRBJ2-6, the full variable domain is DAMVIQNPRYQVTQFGKPVTLSCSQTLNHNVMYWYQQKSSQAPKLLFHYYDKDFNNEADTPDNFQSRRPNTSFCFLDIRSPGLGDTAMYLCATSRQGLLSGANVLTFGAGSRLTVL.

V and J are TRBV15 and TRBJ2-2; 11 bases agree with TRBD1. The length of the CDR3 is 17 residues. Germline CDR1 LNHNV, CDR2 YYDKDF (reference sequence). Germline trimming cut 0 bases from V and 8 bases from J; bases unmatched to any gene: 8. The CDR3 DNA is TGTGCCACCAGCAGAGATCTCGGGACAGGGGGAGCAGGGGAGCTGTTTTTT. Translated: CATSRDLGTGGAGELFF.

The chain combines TRBV7-3 with TRBJ1-1; no definite D call. With 3 bases removed from V and 7 bases from J, the gap between germline ends came to 12 bases. Germline lookup yields CDR1 SGHTA and CDR2 FQGTGA. The CDR3 is made up of 13 amino acids. For the CDR3, the DNA is TGTGCCAGCAGCTTTGGAATCGAGGGTGAAGCTTTCTTT. This encodes CASSFGIEGEAFF. The complete variable domain, with remaining parts taken from reference TRBV7-3 and TRBJ1-1, reads GAGVSQTPSNKVTEKGKYVELRCDPISGHTALYWYRQSLGQGPEFLIYFQGTGAADDSGLPNDRFFAVRPEGSVSTLKIQRTERGDSAVYLCASSFGIEGEAFFGQGTRLTVV.

This sequence joins TRBV28 and TRBJ2-7; tentatively, D is TRBD2 (7 bases). CDR1 MDHEN and CDR2 SYDVKM come from the germline V gene. This CDR3 region has 15 residues. Trimming took 6 bases from V and 1 from J, leaving 16 bases between them. The CDR3 coding sequence is TGTGCCAGCAGATTGGGGGGGCTGGGTTCCTACGAGCAGTACTTC. This gives the protein CASRLGGLGSYEQYF.

V usage is TRBV6-5 and J usage is TRBJ2-1; 9 bases are a match to TRBD2. CDR1 and CDR2 from the germline V gene are MNHEY and SVGAGI. J lost 4 bases, V lost 10 bases, and 5 bases had no gene match. This CDR3 spans 13 amino acids. The CDR3 bases are TGTGCCACCCGACTAGCGGCATACAATGAGCAGTTCTTC. It encodes CATRLAAYNEQFF.

The rearrangement links TRBV6-5 to TRBJ1-3, with D possibly TRBD1 on 6 matching bases. Trimming removed 2 bases at V and 0 bases at J, with 11 bases between. Per germline, CDR1 MNHEY and CDR2 SVGAGI. CDR3 length: 16 amino acids. Here the CDR3 DNA reads TGTGCCAGCAGTTACGGACAGCCTAGCTCTGGAAACACCATATATTTT. It codes for CASSYGQPSSGNTIYF.